This T cell receptor beta chain emerged from a study of T cells in Graves' hyperthyroidism and ophthalmopathy. TCR beta CDR3 regions were amplified from RNA. TCR CDR3 regions were first amplified by RT-PCR with HTBI primers. TCRdb independently ran MiXCR on the multiplex PCR reads; one entry per CDR3 protein. The sample has about 250,000 distinct CDR3 sequences, approximately 14% seen once; the top ten hold around 31%. This clonotype came up many times. Trimming took 4 bases from V and 2 from J, leaving 5 bases between them. This CDR3 region has 13 residues. Looked up from germline, CDR1 is SGHDN and CDR2 is FVKESK. Uncontrolled infection, other autoimmune disease, pregnancy and lactation each barred patients from inclusion.

Sequencing was done on a sample of blood. This chain links TRBV14 with TRBJ2-2, with D unresolved. The receptor was derived from a woman between 50 and 59 years old with Graves' hyperthyroidism that later progressed to Graves' ophthalmopathy. This CDR3 is CASSLPNTGELFF. The CDR3 bases are TGTGCCAGCAGCCTACCCAACACCGGGGAGCTGTTTTTT.